This TCR beta chain was documented in a study of blood T cell repertoires in COVID-19. Authors' methods: Estimates of nucleated cell counts were drawn from the amplification of reference gene primers. The repertoire was sequenced with immunoSEQ multiplex PCR; TCRdb's copy has only in-frame clones and lacks some. That table furnishes V, J and clone size, whereas the DNA furnished D and trimming. The table lists nearly 45,000 clones, about 80% of them singletons. The CDR3 sequence is 11 residues long. V dropped 8 bases and J dropped 5 bases, with 10 bases sitting between them. Germline V gene lookup returns CDR1 SGHRS and CDR2 YFSETQ.

The rearrangement uses TRBV5-1 and TRBJ1-1, with D possibly being TRBD1 (6 bases). The sequenced sample was peripheral blood. This TCR was sampled from a man aged 70 or older with acute or convalescent COVID-19. The DNA for the CDR3 is TGCGCCAGTACCGGACAGACTGAAGCTTTCTTT. Translation: CASTGQTEAFF.